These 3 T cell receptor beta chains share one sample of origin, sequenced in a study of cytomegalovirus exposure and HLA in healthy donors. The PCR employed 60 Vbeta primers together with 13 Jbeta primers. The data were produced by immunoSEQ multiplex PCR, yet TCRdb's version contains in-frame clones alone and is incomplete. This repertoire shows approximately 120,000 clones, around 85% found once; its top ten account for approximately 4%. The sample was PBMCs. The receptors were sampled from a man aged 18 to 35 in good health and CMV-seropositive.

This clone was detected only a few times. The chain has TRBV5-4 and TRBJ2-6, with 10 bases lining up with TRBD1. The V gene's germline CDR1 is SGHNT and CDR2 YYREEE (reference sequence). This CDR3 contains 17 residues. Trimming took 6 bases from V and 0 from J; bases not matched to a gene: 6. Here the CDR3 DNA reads TGTGCCAGCAACCCGGGACAGGGGACCTCTGGGGCCAACGTCCTGACTTTC. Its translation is CASNPGQGTSGANVLTF.

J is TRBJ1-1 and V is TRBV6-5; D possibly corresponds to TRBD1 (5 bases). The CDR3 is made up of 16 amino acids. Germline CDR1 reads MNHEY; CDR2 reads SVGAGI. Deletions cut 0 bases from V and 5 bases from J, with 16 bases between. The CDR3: CASSYSGVVEGTEAFF. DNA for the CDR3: TGTGCCAGCAGTTACTCGGGGGTGGTGGAGGGGACTGAAGCTTTCTTT.

In nucleotides, the CDR3 is TGTGCCAGTAGGGCGACAGGGGCGAGTGAAAAACTGTTTTTT. Its protein is CASRATGASEKLFF. This rearrangement joins TRBV19 to TRBJ1-4, with 8 bases matching TRBD1. CDR1 is LNHDA and CDR2 is SQIVND in the germline V gene (reference sequence). The CDR3 contains 14 residues. Losses at the gene ends were 6 bases for V and 7 bases for J; bases not matched to a gene: 7.